What follows are 30 T cell receptor beta chains derived from one specimen sequenced in a study of blood T cell repertoires in COVID-19. This table comes from immunoSEQ multiplex PCR, and its TCRdb copy is limited to in-frame clones, with some not included. This sample yields 220,000 or so clones, of which roughly 89% are seen a single time; more than 12% belongs to the top ten. The source material was PBMCs or T cells enriched from blood (not recorded which). The receptor source for this set is a man aged 25-40 years who had been exposed to COVID-19.

This rearrangement joins TRBV5-6 to TRBJ2-7; 9 bases are shared with TRBD1. V shed 4 bases, J shed 0 bases, and the junction held 5 bases outside the gene matches. There are 15 residues in the CDR3. CDR1 and CDR2 from the germline V gene are SGHDT and YYEEEE. CDR3 sequence: CASSVGQGGSYEQYF. As DNA, the CDR3 is TGTGCCAGCAGCGTGGGACAGGGTGGCTCCTACGAGCAGTACTTC.

The genes are TRBV5-1 and TRBJ2-7, with a tentative D call TRBD2 (7 bases). This CDR3 has 18 amino acids. Germline-derived CDR1 and CDR2 are SGHRS and YFSETQ. Between the trimmed V and J ends, which lost 3 bases and 0 bases, there was a span of 22 bases. The DNA of the CDR3 is TGCGCCAGCAGCTCCCAAGGGCGGGGGCCTTGGAGCTCCTACGAGCAGTACTTC. This codes for CASSSQGRGPWSSYEQYF.

This clone was counted once. This chain uses TRBV4-3 with TRBJ1-2; TRBD1 matches at 9 bases. The CDR3 runs to 18 residues. The germline CDR1 and CDR2 sequences are LGHNA and YSLEER. The V gene end was trimmed by 3 bases and the J gene end by 4 bases; junction bases not matched to a gene: 15. CDR3 DNA sequence: TGCGCCAGCAGCCATGACCGGGACAGGGCCCCTCCTTCCTATGGCTACACCTTC. The encoded protein is CASSHDRDRAPPSYGYTF.

V usage is TRBV6-2 or TRBV6-3 and J usage is TRBJ1-1; no reliable D call. This CDR3 spans 15 amino acids. Germline loops: CDR1 MNHEY, CDR2 SVGEGT. Trimming shortened V by 7 bases and J by 1 base, and 16 bases separated the two germline ends. The CDR3 nucleotides read TGTGCCAGCACCCCCCGGGGAGGGTCGAACACTGAAGCTTTCTTT. Amino acids: CASTPRGGSNTEAFF.

The genes are TRBV7-8 and TRBJ1-5; TRBD1 matches 7 bases. This CDR3 has 19 amino acids. From germline, CDR1 is SGHVS and CDR2 FQNEAQ. V gave up 2 bases and J gave up 1 base; unmatched junction bases: 14. CDR3 DNA sequence: TGTGCCAGCAGCTTAAGGAGGGGAATCACAGGGGTAAGCAATCAGCCCCAGCATTTT. As protein: CASSLRRGITGVSNQPQHF.

The gene calls are TRBV5-3 and TRBJ2-7; maybe TRBD2 (5 bases). TRBV5-3 is an ORF, and what it does is uncertain. With 5 bases removed from V and 3 bases from J, the gap between germline ends came to 18 bases. CDR3 length equals 15 residues. The CDR3 DNA reads TGTGCCAGAAGTCATCGTTGCGGGCATGGCTACGAGCAGTACTTC. Amino acids: CARSHRCGHGYEQYF.

The gene calls are TRBV15 and TRBJ1-1; 7 bases align to TRBD1. CDR1 and CDR2 from the germline V gene are LNHNV and YYDKDF (reference sequence). Trimming cost V 0 bases and J 5 bases; bases outside gene matches: 3. The CDR3 runs 14 residues. CDR3 amino acids: CATSRDPRGTEAFF. DNA for the CDR3: TGTGCCACCAGCAGAGATCCCAGGGGGACTGAAGCTTTCTTT.

The chain recombines TRBV7-6 with TRBJ2-2, with TRBD2 identical over 7 bases. The CDR3 length is 13 residues. The V and J ends lost 11 bases and 7 bases, in that order; junction bases with no gene match: 10. CDR1 and CDR2 from the germline V gene are SGHVS and FNYEAQ. The CDR3 DNA reads as TGTGCCGTAACCCGTCGGGGGGTCGGGGAGCTGTTTTTT. It yields the protein CAVTRRGVGELFF.

This chain links TRBV5-4 with TRBJ2-1; TRBD2 matches at 9 bases. Germline V gene data show CDR1 as SGHNT and CDR2 as YYREEE (reference sequence). CDR3 length: 12 amino acids. J was trimmed by 14 bases and V by 3 bases; bases with no gene match: 6. The CDR3 sequence is CASSYAGGQEFF. As DNA, the CDR3 is TGTGCCAGCAGCTACGCGGGGGGGCAGGAGTTCTTC. Combining the CDR3 with reference TRBV5-4 and TRBJ2-1 gives the whole variable domain ETGVTQSPTHLIKTRGQQVTLRCSSQSGHNTVSWYQQALGQGPQFIFQYYREEENGRGNFPPRFSGLQFPNYSSELNVNALELDDSALYLCASSYAGGQEFFGPGTRLTVL.

The chain's CDR3 is CASSSSTRTSGGRLEQYF. CDR3 nucleotide sequence: TGTGCCAGCAGTAGCTCCACGCGGACTAGCGGGGGGCGGCTCGAGCAGTACTTC. The rearrangement links TRBV2 to TRBJ2-7; 14 bases align to TRBD2. CDR3 length: 18 residues. Germline-derived CDR1 and CDR2 are SNHLY and FYNNEI. Unmatched junction bases numbered 15, after V lost 5 bases and J lost 6 bases.

The chain has TRBV3-1 (or the pseudogene TRBV3-2) and TRBJ1-5, with no clear D. The CDR3 contains 18 residues. V was pared by 4 bases and J by 4 bases, with 23 bases between. CDR1 LGHDT and CDR2 YNNKEL come from the germline V gene (reference sequence). The CDR3: CASSLVSCRILLNQPQHF. In nucleotides, the CDR3 is TGTGCCAGCAGCCTCGTGTCGTGCAGGATTCTCCTTAATCAGCCCCAGCATTTT.

The V and J genes are TRBV28 and TRBJ1-5; no clear D gene. The CDR3 sequence is 12 residues long. V lost 3 bases and J 8 bases, leaving 8 bases between the germline ends. The germline V gene has CDR1 MDHEN and CDR2 SYDVKM. The CDR3 region has the DNA TGTGCCAGCAGTTTTTCTCCTGAGCCCCAGCATTTT. It is translated as CASSFSPEPQHF.

V is TRBV27 and J is TRBJ1-2; TRBD1 is a possible D gene (5 bases). Trimming pared 8 bases from V and 7 bases from J, leaving 26 bases between. CDR3 size: 16 residues. Germline CDR1 and CDR2: MNHEY and SMNVEV (reference sequence). The CDR3 DNA reads TGTGCCAGCGGCGGGGATGCTCCGGGGGTCGATGGTGGCTACACCTTC. This gives the protein CASGGDAPGVDGGYTF.

This chain connects TRBV7-9 to TRBJ1-1; D call uncertain. In germline, CDR1 is SEHNR, CDR2 FQNEAQ (reference sequence). Trimming left V 2 bases short and J 11 bases short, with 18 bases between. The CDR3 covers 14 residues. The CDR3 here is CASSLLVRSQRAFF. The DNA for the CDR3 is TGTGCCAGCAGCTTATTAGTAAGGAGCCAAAGGGCTTTCTTT.

This clone came up a few times. V and J are TRBV5-4 and TRBJ1-2, with D unclear. V shed 0 bases and J shed 1 base, with 7 bases lying between them. There are 14 residues in the CDR3. Germline loops: CDR1 SGHNT, CDR2 YYREEE (reference sequence). The CDR3 loop reads CASSLGAVNYGYTF. CDR3 in DNA: TGTGCCAGCAGCTTGGGAGCGGTTAACTATGGCTACACCTTC.

The V gene is TRBV5-6, the J gene TRBJ2-5; 13 bases align to TRBD2. The CDR3 has 15 amino acids. The J segment lost 5 bases and the V segment lost 4 bases, leaving 5 bases of the junction unmatched. Germline values: CDR1 SGHDT, CDR2 YYEEEE. DNA for the CDR3: TGTGCCAGCAGCCCACTACTAGCGGGGGGGGAGACCCAGTACTTC. Translation gives CASSPLLAGGETQYF.

The chain recombines TRBV10-3 with TRBJ1-6, with 9 bases matching TRBD1. Germline V gene data show CDR1 as ENHRY and CDR2 as SYGVKD. This CDR3 spans 16 amino acids. The trim removed 9 bases at V and 6 bases at J, leaving 12 bases unmatched. Written as DNA, the CDR3 is TGTGCCATTTCCCAGGGACAGGGAGGGTTTAATTCACCCCTCCACTTT. Its protein product is CAISQGQGGFNSPLHF.

J is TRBJ1-5 and V is TRBV2; 7 bases are shared with TRBD1. Germline values: CDR1 SNHLY, CDR2 FYNNEI. The CDR3 consists of 13 residues. Trimming took 7 bases from V and 6 from J; bases not matched to a gene: 6. The CDR3 coding sequence is TGTGCCAGCACAGGGGGTGTAGGTCAGCCCCAGCATTTT. It codes for CASTGGVGQPQHF.

V gene TRBV7-2 combines with J gene TRBJ2-1; weak D call: TRBD2 (6 bases). The CDR3 runs to 15 residues. Germline V CDR1 and CDR2: SGHTA, FQGNSA. Trimming removed 5 bases at V and 1 base at J, with 12 bases between. The CDR3 bases are TGTGCCAGCAGCCAAAGCGGGCTATCCTACAATGAGCAGTTCTTC. It is translated as CASSQSGLSYNEQFF.

The chain recombines TRBV21-1 with TRBJ2-3; the table's D call of TRBD1 was not tested on the DNA. TRBV21-1 is a known pseudogene. This CDR3 comprises 16 residues. The CDR3 spells CASSKVTGGGTDTQYF. CDR3 bases: TGTGCCAGCAGCAAAGTGACAGGGGGGGGCACAGATACGCAGTATTTT.

This chain uses TRBV27 with TRBJ1-6; D possibly corresponds to TRBD1 (5 bases). V was trimmed by 2 bases and J by 0 bases, leaving 17 bases between them. The CDR3 length is 19 residues. Germline assignment: CDR1 MNHEY and CDR2 SMNVEV (reference sequence). CDR3 in DNA: TGTGCCAGCAGTTTACAACCCCCGCGACAGAGCTCCTATAATTCACCCCTCCACTTT. It translates to CASSLQPPRQSSYNSPLHF.

This clone was detected only a few times. This rearrangement joins TRBV7-9 to TRBJ1-1; weak D call: TRBD1 (6 bases). The CDR3 is 14 residues long. Trimming took off 5 bases at V and 1 base at J, with 11 bases between the two ends. CDR1 is SEHNR, CDR2 FQNEAQ, per germline (reference sequence). The CDR3 is CASSKEQGNTEAFF. The CDR3 coding sequence is TGTGCCAGCAGCAAAGAACAGGGGAACACTGAAGCTTTCTTT.

This clone has ten or more counts. The V gene is TRBV7-6, the J gene TRBJ2-2; D gene ambiguous. The CDR3 covers 12 residues. V was cut by 3 bases and J by 5 bases, with 4 bases left in between. Germline values: CDR1 SGHVS, CDR2 FNYEAQ. In nucleotides, the CDR3 is TGTGCCAGCAGCTTTCCTACCGGGGAGCTGTTTTTT. The encoded protein is CASSFPTGELFF.

V gene TRBV5-1 combines with J gene TRBJ2-1; 11 nucleotides line up with TRBD2. CDR3 length equals 15 residues. J gave up 7 bases and V 4 bases, and 7 bases lay outside the gene matches. Germline V gene lookup returns CDR1 SGHRS and CDR2 YFSETQ. CDR3 sequence: CASSLLAGGPNEQFF. Written as DNA, the CDR3 is TGCGCCAGCAGCCTTTTAGCGGGGGGGCCTAATGAGCAGTTCTTC.

The DNA for the CDR3 is TGCGCCAGCAGCCAAGATTTCGGGGGGGCTGAAGCTTTCTTT. Translation gives CASSQDFGGAEAFF. V is TRBV4-1 and J is TRBJ1-1; D is perhaps TRBD1 (5 bases). The V gene lost 0 bases and the J gene lost 6 bases, with 11 bases spanning the gap. This CDR3 region has 14 residues. Per germline, CDR1 MGHRA and CDR2 YSYEKL.

The chain carries TRBV5-1 and TRBJ2-7; 10 nucleotides agree with TRBD1. CDR3 length: 15 amino acids. Germline loops: CDR1 SGHRS, CDR2 YFSETQ. With 2 bases clipped from V and 5 bases from J, the junction kept 7 bases outside the gene matches. The CDR3 DNA sequence: TGCGCCAGCAGCTTTCGGGTCGGACAGGGGGACGAGCAGTACTTC. Translating gives CASSFRVGQGDEQYF.

The chain uses TRBV5-4 and TRBJ2-3; 12 nucleotides align to TRBD2. The CDR3 consists of 16 residues. Germline CDR1 and CDR2: SGHNT and YYREEE (reference sequence). Trimming took 4 bases from V and 5 from J; bases not matched to a gene: 8. The CDR3 loop is CASSGPSGGARDTQYF. CDR3 sequence (DNA): TGTGCCAGCAGCGGACCTAGCGGGGGGGCCCGAGATACGCAGTATTTT. The variable domain in full, with the rest retrieved from reference TRBV5-4 and TRBJ2-3, is ETGVTQSPTHLIKTRGQQVTLRCSSQSGHNTVSWYQQALGQGPQFIFQYYREEENGRGNFPPRFSGLQFPNYSSELNVNALELDDSALYLCASSGPSGGARDTQYFGPGTRLTVL.

The chain recombines TRBV27 with TRBJ1-5; the D is unclear. Germline CDR1 and CDR2: MNHEY and SMNVEV (reference sequence). This CDR3 region has 15 residues. V lost 5 bases, J lost 5 bases, and 16 bases lay in between. CDR3: CASSPDSLADQPQHF. Written as DNA, the CDR3 is TGTGCCAGCAGTCCGGACTCTCTCGCAGATCAGCCCCAGCATTTT.

V gene TRBV7-8 combines with J gene TRBJ1-2; D uncertain. This CDR3 is 14 amino acids long. Trimming cost V 6 bases and J 3 bases, with 14 bases left between them. Germline CDR1 and CDR2: SGHVS and FQNEAQ. This CDR3 is CASSIFSGDYGYTF. The CDR3 DNA reads TGTGCCAGCAGTATTTTTTCGGGAGACTATGGCTACACCTTC.

This clone has just a few counts. The chain is built from TRBV11-3 and TRBJ1-6, with D unclear. Germline V gene lookup returns CDR1 SGHNT and CDR2 YENEEA. V gave up 0 bases and J gave up 0 bases, with 3 bases separating them. The CDR3 consists of 15 residues. The CDR3 here is CASSLDSSYNSPLHF. DNA for the CDR3: TGTGCCAGCAGCTTAGACAGCTCCTATAATTCACCCCTCCACTTT.